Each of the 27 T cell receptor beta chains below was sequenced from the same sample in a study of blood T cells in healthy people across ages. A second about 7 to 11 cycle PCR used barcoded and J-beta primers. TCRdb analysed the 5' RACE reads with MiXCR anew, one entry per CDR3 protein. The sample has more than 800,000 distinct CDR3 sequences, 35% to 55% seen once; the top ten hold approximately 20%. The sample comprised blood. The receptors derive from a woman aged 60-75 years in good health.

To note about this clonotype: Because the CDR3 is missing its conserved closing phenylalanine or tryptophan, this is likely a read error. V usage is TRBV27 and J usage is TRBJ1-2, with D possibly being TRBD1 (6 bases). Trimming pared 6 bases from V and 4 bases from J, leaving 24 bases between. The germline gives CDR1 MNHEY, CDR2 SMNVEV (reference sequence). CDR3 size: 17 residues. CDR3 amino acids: CASSPGLGGLVVYGYTV. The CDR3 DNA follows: TGTGCCAGCAGCCCGGGGCTCGGGGGCTTGGTGGTCTATGGCTACACCGTC.

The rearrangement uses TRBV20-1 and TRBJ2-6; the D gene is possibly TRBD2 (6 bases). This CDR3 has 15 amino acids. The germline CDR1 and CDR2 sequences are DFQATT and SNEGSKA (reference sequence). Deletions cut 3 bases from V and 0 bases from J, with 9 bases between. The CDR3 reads CSASNGGSGANVLTF. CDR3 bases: TGCAGTGCTAGCAACGGGGGCTCTGGGGCCAACGTCCTGACTTTC.

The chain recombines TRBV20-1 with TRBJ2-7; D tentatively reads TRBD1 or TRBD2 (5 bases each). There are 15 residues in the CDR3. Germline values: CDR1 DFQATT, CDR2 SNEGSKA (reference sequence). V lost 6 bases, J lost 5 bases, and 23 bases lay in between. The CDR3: CSAESGGARGDEQYF. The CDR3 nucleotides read TGCAGTGCCGAATCGGGTGGTGCCCGGGGCGACGAGCAGTACTTC.

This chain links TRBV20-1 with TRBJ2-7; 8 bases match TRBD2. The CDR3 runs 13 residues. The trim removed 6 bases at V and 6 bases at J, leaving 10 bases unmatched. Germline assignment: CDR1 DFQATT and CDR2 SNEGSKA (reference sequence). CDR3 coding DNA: TGCAGTGCGGACCTAGGACTAGCTTTCGAGCAGTACTTC. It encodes CSADLGLAFEQYF.

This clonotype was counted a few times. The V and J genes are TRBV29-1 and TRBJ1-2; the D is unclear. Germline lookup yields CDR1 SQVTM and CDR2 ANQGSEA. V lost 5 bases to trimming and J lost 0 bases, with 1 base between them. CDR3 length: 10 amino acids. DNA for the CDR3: TGCAGCGTTTCTAACTATGGCTACACCTTC. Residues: CSVSNYGYTF. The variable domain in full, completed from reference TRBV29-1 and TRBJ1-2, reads SAVISQKPSRDICQRGTSLTIQCQVDSQVTMMFWYRQQPGQSLTLIATANQGSEATYESGFVIDKFPISRPNLTFSTLTVSNMSPEDSSIYLCSVSNYGYTFGSGTRLTVV.

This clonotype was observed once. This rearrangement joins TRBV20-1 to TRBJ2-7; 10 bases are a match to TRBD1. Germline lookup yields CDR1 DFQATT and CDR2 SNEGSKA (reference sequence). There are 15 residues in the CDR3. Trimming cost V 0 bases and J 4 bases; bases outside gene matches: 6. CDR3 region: CSARDPDRGWYEQYF. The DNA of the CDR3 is TGCAGTGCTAGAGACCCGGACAGGGGGTGGTACGAGCAGTACTTC.

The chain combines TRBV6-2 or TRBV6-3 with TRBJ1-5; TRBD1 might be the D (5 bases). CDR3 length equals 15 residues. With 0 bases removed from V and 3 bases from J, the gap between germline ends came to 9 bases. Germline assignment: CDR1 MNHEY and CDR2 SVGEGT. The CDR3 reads CASSYSPGSNQPQHF. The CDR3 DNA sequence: TGTGCCAGCAGTTACTCGCCAGGGTCCAATCAGCCCCAGCATTTT.

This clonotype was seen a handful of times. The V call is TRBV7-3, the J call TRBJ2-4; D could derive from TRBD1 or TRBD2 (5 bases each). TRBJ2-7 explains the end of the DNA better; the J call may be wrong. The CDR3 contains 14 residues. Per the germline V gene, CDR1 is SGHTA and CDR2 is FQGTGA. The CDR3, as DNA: TGTGCCAGCAGCTTATCCGGGGCTGGACTCGAGCAGTACTTC. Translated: CASSLSGAGLEQYF.

CDR3 sequence (DNA): TGTGCCAGCAGTTACTCGGGCGGGAGGGCAGATACGCAGTATTTT. Protein sequence: CASSYSGGRADTQYF. The chain combines TRBV6-5 with TRBJ2-3, with 9 bases matching TRBD2. The germline V gene has CDR1 MNHEY and CDR2 SVGAGI. V trimming: 0 bases; J trimming: 4 bases; junction bases outside the gene matches: 2. The CDR3 totals 15 residues.

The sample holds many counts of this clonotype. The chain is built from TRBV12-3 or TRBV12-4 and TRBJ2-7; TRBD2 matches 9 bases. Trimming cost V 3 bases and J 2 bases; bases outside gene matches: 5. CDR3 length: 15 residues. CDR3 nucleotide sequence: TGTGCCAGCAGTTTGAGGACTAGCGTTCCCTACGAGCAGTACTTC. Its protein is CASSLRTSVPYEQYF.

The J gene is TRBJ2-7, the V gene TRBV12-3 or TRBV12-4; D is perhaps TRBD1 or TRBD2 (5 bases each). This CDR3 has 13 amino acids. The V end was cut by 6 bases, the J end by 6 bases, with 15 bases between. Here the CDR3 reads CASSRTRSGEQYF. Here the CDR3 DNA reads TGTGCCAGCAGCAGGACACGGAGCGGCGAGCAGTACTTC.

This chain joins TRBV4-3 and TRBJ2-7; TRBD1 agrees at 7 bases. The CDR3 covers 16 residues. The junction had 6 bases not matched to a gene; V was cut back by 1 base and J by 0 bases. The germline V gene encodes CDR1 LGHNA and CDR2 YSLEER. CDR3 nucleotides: TGCGCCAGCAGCCAAGGCCCGGGACAGTCCTCCTACGAGCAGTACTTC. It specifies CASSQGPGQSSYEQYF.

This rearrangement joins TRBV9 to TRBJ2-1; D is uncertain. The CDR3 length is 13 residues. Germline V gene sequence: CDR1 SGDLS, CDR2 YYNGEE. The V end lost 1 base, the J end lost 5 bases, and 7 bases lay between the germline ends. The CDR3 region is CASSVTVDNEQFF. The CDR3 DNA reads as TGTGCCAGCAGCGTAACAGTCGACAATGAGCAGTTCTTC.

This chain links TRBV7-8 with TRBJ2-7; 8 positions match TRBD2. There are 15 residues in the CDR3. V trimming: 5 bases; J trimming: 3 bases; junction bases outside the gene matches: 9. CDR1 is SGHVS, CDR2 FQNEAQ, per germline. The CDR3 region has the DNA TGTGCCAGCAGCCCACAAGGCGGGAGGAACTACGAGCAGTACTTC. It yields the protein CASSPQGGRNYEQYF.

This CDR3 is CASSLGGTVSDEQFF. The CDR3 nucleotides read TGTGCCAGCAGCTTAGGAGGGACTGTAAGCGATGAGCAGTTCTTC. This chain links TRBV7-9 with TRBJ2-1; perhaps TRBD2 as D (6 bases). Germline V gene sequence: CDR1 SEHNR, CDR2 FQNEAQ (reference sequence). Trimming left V 1 base short and J 8 bases short, with 15 bases between. The CDR3 length is 15 residues. The entire variable domain, with the rest obtained from reference TRBV7-9 and TRBJ2-1, is as follows: DTGVSQNPRHKITKRGQNVTFRCDPISEHNRLYWYRQTLGQGPEFLTYFQNEAQLEKSRLLSDRFSAERPKGSFSTLEIQRTEQGDSAMYLCASSLGGTVSDEQFFGPGTRLTVL.

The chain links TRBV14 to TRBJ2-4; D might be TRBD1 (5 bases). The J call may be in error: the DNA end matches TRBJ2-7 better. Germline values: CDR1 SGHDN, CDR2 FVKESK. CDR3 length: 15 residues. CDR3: CASSQGQYATYEQYF. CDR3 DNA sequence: TGTGCCAGCAGCCAAGGACAGTATGCCACCTACGAGCAGTACTTC.

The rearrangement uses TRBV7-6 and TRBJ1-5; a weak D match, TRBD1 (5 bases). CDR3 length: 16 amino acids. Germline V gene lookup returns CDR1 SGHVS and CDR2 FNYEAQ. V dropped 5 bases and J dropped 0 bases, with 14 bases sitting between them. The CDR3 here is CASSEEAGFSNQPQHF. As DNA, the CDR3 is TGTGCCAGCAGCGAAGAGGCAGGGTTTAGCAATCAGCCCCAGCATTTT.

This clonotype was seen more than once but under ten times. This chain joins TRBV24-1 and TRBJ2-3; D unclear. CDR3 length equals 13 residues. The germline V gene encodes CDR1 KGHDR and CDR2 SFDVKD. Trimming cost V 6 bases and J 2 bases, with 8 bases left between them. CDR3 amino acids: CATSRLTTDTQYF. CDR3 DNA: TGTGCCACCAGTCGACTGACCACAGATACGCAGTATTTT.

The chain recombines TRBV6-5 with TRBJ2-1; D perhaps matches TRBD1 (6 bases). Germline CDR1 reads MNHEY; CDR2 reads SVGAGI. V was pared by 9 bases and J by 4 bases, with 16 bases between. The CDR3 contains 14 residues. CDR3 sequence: CASLGTLIYNEQFF. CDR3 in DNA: TGTGCCAGTTTGGGGACACTGATTTACAATGAGCAGTTCTTC.

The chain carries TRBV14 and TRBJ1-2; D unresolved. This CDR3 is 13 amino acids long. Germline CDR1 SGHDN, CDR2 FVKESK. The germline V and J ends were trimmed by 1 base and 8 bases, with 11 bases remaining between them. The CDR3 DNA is TGTGCCAGCAGCCAAGGCTTTAGCTCGGGCTACACCTTC. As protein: CASSQGFSSGYTF. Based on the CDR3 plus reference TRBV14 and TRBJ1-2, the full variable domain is EAGVTQFPSHSVIEKGQTVTLRCDPISGHDNLYWYRRVMGKEIKFLLHFVKESKQDESGMPNNRFLAERTGGTYSTLKVQPAELEDSGVYFCASSQGFSSGYTFGSGTRLTVV.

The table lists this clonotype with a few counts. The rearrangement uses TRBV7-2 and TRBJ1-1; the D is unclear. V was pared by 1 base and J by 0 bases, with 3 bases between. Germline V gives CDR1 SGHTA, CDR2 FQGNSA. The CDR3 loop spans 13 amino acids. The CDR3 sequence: CASSLEMNTEAFF. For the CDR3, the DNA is TGTGCCAGCAGCTTAGAGATGAACACTGAAGCTTTCTTT.

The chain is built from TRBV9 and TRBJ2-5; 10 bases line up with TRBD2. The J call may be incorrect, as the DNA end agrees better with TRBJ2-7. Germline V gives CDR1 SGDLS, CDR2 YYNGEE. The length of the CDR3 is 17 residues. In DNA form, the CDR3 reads TGTGCCAGCACTCTCACCCTAGCGGGAGCCTCCAGATACGAGCAGTACTTC. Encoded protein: CASTLTLAGASRYEQYF.

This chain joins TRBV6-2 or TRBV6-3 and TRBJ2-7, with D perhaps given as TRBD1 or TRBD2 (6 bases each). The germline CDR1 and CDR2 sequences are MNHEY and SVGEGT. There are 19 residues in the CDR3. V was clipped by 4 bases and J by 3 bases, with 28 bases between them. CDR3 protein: CASSFPGHLGGSDFYEQYF. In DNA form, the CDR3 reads TGTGCCAGCAGTTTCCCGGGCCATTTAGGGGGGTCTGACTTCTACGAGCAGTACTTC.

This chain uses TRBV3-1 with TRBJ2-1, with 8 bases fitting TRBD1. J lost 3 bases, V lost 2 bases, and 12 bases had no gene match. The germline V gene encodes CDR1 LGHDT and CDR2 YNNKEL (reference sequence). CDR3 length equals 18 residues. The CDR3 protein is CASSQQAWGQAYYNEQFF. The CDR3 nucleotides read TGTGCCAGCAGCCAACAAGCTTGGGGACAGGCCTACTACAATGAGCAGTTCTTC.

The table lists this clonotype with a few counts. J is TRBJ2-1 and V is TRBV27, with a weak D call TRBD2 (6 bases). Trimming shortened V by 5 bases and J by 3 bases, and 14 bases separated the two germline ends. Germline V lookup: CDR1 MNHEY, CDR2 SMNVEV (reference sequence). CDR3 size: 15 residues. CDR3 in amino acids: CASSLRGINYNEQFF. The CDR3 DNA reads TGTGCCAGCAGTCTTCGCGGGATAAACTACAATGAGCAGTTCTTC.

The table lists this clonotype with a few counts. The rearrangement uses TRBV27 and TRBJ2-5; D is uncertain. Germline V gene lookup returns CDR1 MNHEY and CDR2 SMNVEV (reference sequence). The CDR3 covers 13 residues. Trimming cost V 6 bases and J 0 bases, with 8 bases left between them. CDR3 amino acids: CASRRTYQETQYF. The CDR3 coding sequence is TGTGCCAGCAGGAGAACGTACCAAGAGACCCAGTACTTC.

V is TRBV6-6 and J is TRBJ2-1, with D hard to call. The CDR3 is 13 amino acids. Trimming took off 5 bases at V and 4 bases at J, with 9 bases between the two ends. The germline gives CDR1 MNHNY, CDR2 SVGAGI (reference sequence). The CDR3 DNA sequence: TGTGCCAGCAGTCTCGACGAGTACAATGAGCAGTTCTTC. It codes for CASSLDEYNEQFF.